Following are 14 T cell receptor beta chains from one sample sequenced in a study of beta chain features in type 1 diabetes. Study-level points and caveats: Researchers report that Type 1 diabetes patients had moderately but significantly shorter TCRB CDR3s across all four CD4+ subsets.

The antigens for these receptors are not known. Every isolated RNA sample was fully reverse transcribed, so sequencing captured expressed TCRB transcripts. Profiled with immunoSEQ multiplex PCR; TCRdb holds only in-frame clones, not every one. The sample has about 260,000 clones; about a fifth are singletons. The sequencing sample was made of naive CD4+ T cells from blood. The receptors were gathered from a woman in her thirties or forties with type 1 diabetes.

This chain links TRBV28 with TRBJ2-3, with a possible D match to TRBD2 (5 bases). With 7 bases removed from V and 9 bases from J, the gap between germline ends came to 20 bases. CDR1 is MDHEN, CDR2 SYDVKM, per germline. This CDR3 is 14 amino acids long. CDR3 coding DNA: TGTGCCAGCAACGCGCCCGGAGGTGATATAACGCAGTATTTT. Translating it yields CASNAPGGDITQYF.

V is TRBV29-1 and J is TRBJ2-5, with TRBD1 identical over 8 bases. The CDR3 has 13 amino acids. Looked up from germline, CDR1 is SQVTM and CDR2 is ANQGSEA. The V gene end was trimmed by 7 bases and the J gene end by 4 bases; junction bases not matched to a gene: 8. The CDR3 sequence: CSARGQGTETQYF. The CDR3 bases are TGCAGCGCCCGCGGACAGGGTACAGAGACCCAGTACTTC.

This clone was detected only a few times. The V and J genes are TRBV5-1 and TRBJ2-7; 9 bases map to TRBD1. V shed 5 bases and J 11 bases; nucleotides not matched to a gene: 14. The germline CDR1 and CDR2 sequences are SGHRS and YFSETQ. The CDR3 consists of 14 residues. The CDR3: CASRANRDRALKYF. The CDR3, as DNA: TGCGCCAGCAGAGCGAACCGGGACAGGGCTTTGAAGTACTTC.

The chain combines TRBV6-5 with TRBJ2-1, with D tentatively TRBD1 (6 bases). CDR1 and CDR2 from the germline V gene are MNHEY and SVGAGI. Trimming took 6 bases from V and 4 from J, leaving 13 bases between them. This CDR3 is built from 14 residues. The CDR3 spells CASRSTDRYNEQFF. The CDR3 DNA sequence: TGTGCCAGCAGATCCACGGACAGATACAATGAGCAGTTCTTC.

The rearrangement joins TRBV25-1 to TRBJ1-1; D is unclear. The germline V and J ends were trimmed by 10 bases and 3 bases, with 15 bases remaining between them. CDR1 MGHDK and CDR2 SYGVNS come from the germline V gene. The CDR3 runs to 13 residues. The CDR3, as DNA: TGTGCCACCACCACCACCCAGGACACTGAAGCTTTCTTT. It codes for CATTTTQDTEAFF.

In its sample, this clone was seen a few times. V and J are TRBV4-1 and TRBJ1-5; maybe TRBD1 (5 bases). Germline values: CDR1 MGHRA, CDR2 YSYEKL. With 0 bases removed from V and 5 bases from J, the gap between germline ends came to 17 bases. CDR3 length: 17 amino acids. CDR3: CASSQDTARRGDQPQHF. The CDR3, as DNA: TGCGCCAGCAGCCAAGATACGGCAAGGAGGGGTGATCAGCCCCAGCATTTT.

This rearrangement joins TRBV5-4 to TRBJ2-7; 10 nucleotides line up with TRBD1. V was clipped by 1 base and J by 6 bases; unmatched bases: 7. From germline, CDR1 is SGHNT and CDR2 YYREEE (reference sequence). The length of the CDR3 is 15 residues. CDR3 DNA sequence: TGTGCCAGCAGCTTGTTAGGGACAGGGGATAGCGAGCAGTACTTC. Protein product: CASSLLGTGDSEQYF.

The chain joins TRBV29-1 to TRBJ1-2; 9 bases agree with TRBD1. Germline CDR1 SQVTM, CDR2 ANQGSEA. The junction had 6 bases not matched to a gene; V was cut back by 3 bases and J by 4 bases. CDR3 length equals 14 residues. CDR3 sequence reads: CSVDRDRAAYGYTF. CDR3 sequence (DNA): TGCAGCGTTGACCGGGACAGGGCTGCCTATGGCTACACCTTC.

V is TRBV2 and J is TRBJ2-1; 7 nucleotides agree with TRBD2. This CDR3 spans 17 amino acids. Germline values: CDR1 SNHLY, CDR2 FYNNEI. The V segment lost 7 bases and the J segment 2 bases; nucleotides outside the gene matches: 14. The CDR3, as DNA: TGTGCCAGCAAGGCGGGAGTCGGATCGGGGACCTACAATGAGCAGTTCTTC. It codes for CASKAGVGSGTYNEQFF.

The chain employs TRBV7-2 and TRBJ2-1; perhaps TRBD2 as D (7 bases). Germline V gene lookup returns CDR1 SGHTA and CDR2 FQGNSA. This CDR3 contains 15 residues. Trimming cost V 0 bases and J 7 bases, with 13 bases left between them. The CDR3 coding sequence is TGTGCCAGCAGCTTAGCGGGGGGGCGGAGGAATGAGCAGTTCTTC. It is translated as CASSLAGGRRNEQFF.

The rearrangement joins TRBV11-2 to TRBJ1-1; D remains ambiguous. V was clipped by 5 bases and J by 5 bases, with 15 bases between them. The CDR3 consists of 14 residues. Looked up from germline, CDR1 is SGHAT and CDR2 is FQNNGV. CDR3 region: CASSPRFTGTEAFF. DNA of the CDR3: TGTGCCAGCAGCCCCCGATTCACGGGGACTGAAGCTTTCTTT.

This chain connects TRBV25-1 to TRBJ2-5; D possibly corresponds to TRBD1 (6 bases). Germline-derived CDR1 and CDR2 are MGHDK and SYGVNS. The CDR3 runs 16 residues. The V gene lost 5 bases and the J gene lost 6 bases, with 22 bases spanning the gap. CDR3 region: CASSPISGQGYQTQYF. CDR3 DNA sequence: TGTGCCAGCAGTCCTATCTCGGGGCAGGGGTACCAGACCCAGTACTTC. The whole variable domain, remainder taken from reference TRBV25-1 and TRBJ2-5, is EADIYQTPRYLVIGTGKKITLECSQTMGHDKMYWYQQDPGMELHLIHYSYGVNSTEKGDLSSESTVSRIRTEHFPLTLESARPSHTSQYLCASSPISGQGYQTQYFGPGTRLLVL.

The table lists this clone with a few counts. The V call is TRBV27, the J call TRBJ2-3, with D possibly matching TRBD2 (5 bases). Germline assignment: CDR1 MNHEY and CDR2 SMNVEV (reference sequence). The CDR3 contains 12 residues. Trimming took 4 bases from V and 10 from J, leaving 12 bases between them. The DNA for the CDR3 is TGTGCCAGCAGTTCAGGAGGTTTGGCGCAGTATTTT. This codes for CASSSGGLAQYF.

This chain connects TRBV19 to TRBJ2-7, with TRBD2 identical over 9 bases. The CDR3 loop spans 14 amino acids. After removal of 6 bases from V and 7 bases from J, the junction contained 10 bases not matched to a gene. Germline V gene sequence: CDR1 LNHDA, CDR2 SQIVND (reference sequence). The CDR3 is CASRRREGSDEQYF. The CDR3 nucleotides read TGTGCCAGTAGAAGGCGGGAGGGCAGTGATGAGCAGTACTTC.